This T cell receptor beta chain was recorded in a study of shared clonotypes between healthy human individuals (dated by TCRdb to between 2020 and 2021). Looking at the study overall: A few men and a couple of women, aged 18 to 49 years, made up the cohort. For each donor, CD4 naive and CD4 memory were each given three plates, CD8 naive was given two plates, and CD8 memory was given one plate. The study deeply sequenced blood TCR repertoires of several healthy adults to estimate repertoire size and the extent of clonotype sharing between individuals. To increase sequencing depth and limit assay-specific biases, TCR repertoire library preparation and sequencing were carried out by different laboratories using diverse techniques. Leukapheresis yielded between about 0.85 and 10 billion PBMCs per donor. Study-wide findings and limitations: Because the study included a small number of donors, the genetic and exposure-history diversity represented was limited. Even with the large sequencing depth, rarefaction of the sorted-subset datasets indicated that sequencing was incomplete. Larger estimated clonotype richness was generally found for naive subsets than for memory subsets. Compared with non-shared clonotypes, the clonotypes found in all four sorted-subset donors had higher generation probabilities. Approximately 5% of naive CD4, 3.5% of naive CD8, 2.3% of memory CD4, and about 0.4% of memory CD8 clonotypes were shared across a few donors. Sampling was restricted to blood, and TCR repertoires in tissues likely differ from the TCR repertoires found in blood. Pairwise subsampling indicated that sequencing depth was expected to affect the degree of clonotype sharing among donors.

In the case of this clone: Its antigen is currently not known. It has no much larger one-base neighbor in the sample; base qualities were not kept.

The donors were healthy, HIV-negative adults with no recently reported acute infections or vaccinations. Every donor was a Caucasian adult residing in Nashville, Tennessee, USA. CD4+ T cells were enriched through magnetic negative selection, after which naive cells were positively selected on CD45RA and the remaining negative fraction served as the memory subset. Blood was collected by leukapheresis, and PBMCs were isolated by Ficoll-Histopaque density gradient centrifugation and then cryopreserved in liquid nitrogen vapor phase. Analytical flow cytometry was used to check the purity and quantity of each magnetically sorted T cell population. Genomic DNA was isolated from every sorted fraction and measured by UV absorbance on a Nanodrop 2000c. Using the deep immunoSEQ assay, multiplex PCR amplified TCR CDR3 regions from genomic DNA. Extracted genomic DNA from each cell subset was spread evenly across all wells of several immunoSEQ 96-well plates, with each plate serving as a replicate. For sorted subsets, roughly 200 ng genomic DNA, equal to about 30,000 T cell genomes, was loaded into each replicate PCR. Purified libraries were measured with a Qubit 3.0 fluorometer, size-checked on a Bioanalyzer 2100, and measured again with the KAPA Library Quantification kit. Each immunoSEQ 96-well plate was sequenced on its own single-read 150-cycle Illumina NextSeq 550 flow cell. From the authors' description of their analysis: Because the immunoSEQ output included only junctional sequences and no quality scores, the filtering could not be the same as the filtering used for full-length reads. To assign V/J genes and CDR3, sequences were annotated using PyIR, a Python wrapper for IgBLAST v1.9, with IMGT germline references. Reads with weak V/J assignments (E-value above 1e-6), missing CDR3, stop codons, out-of-frame junctions, or ambiguous translated residues were removed. A V3J clonotype was defined by an identical inferred V gene, J gene, and CDR3 amino acid sequence. Percentage overlap between repertoires was calculated by dividing the number of shared unique clonotypes by the size of the smaller repertoire. Repertoire richness was assessed with RTK rarefaction, the Chao1 estimator, and Recon v2.1 estimates of unobserved clonotypes. OLGA was used to compute generation probabilities for all TCRbeta clonotypes that the gDNA method yielded from a few donors. TCRdb holds this immuneACCESS table with in-frame rearrangements only. Some clones are missing; in checked studies, unresolved V genes explain under half, and the rest has no known cause. Clonal size and the V and J genes are those of that table, whereas D and trimming came from the DNA. This sample comprises about 2.3 million clones, approximately 95% of them detected only once. About 0.37% of the sample belongs to the ten largest clones.

The cysteine opens and the phenylalanine closes a CDR3 of 13 amino acids. The entry retains the CDR3 DNA only, 39 bases that are in frame from base 1. Trimming takes 2 bases off V and 9 bases off J; junction bases not matched to a gene: 5. As encoded in the germline V gene, CDR1 is MDHEN while CDR2 is SYDVKM. Sequenced material: naive CD4+ T cells from PBMCs. In light of the paper, this sample's cell subset or site label describes: CD45RA+ positively selected. This TCR was recovered from a man between 18 and 29 years old in good health. Some clones in this sample may be carry-over from other donors' samples. In this chain, TRBV28 is recombined with TRBJ2-3; 7 bases in the middle match TRBD1. The CDR3: CASSLADRATQYF. The nucleotide sequence reads TGTGCCAGCAGTTTAGCAGACAGGGCAACGCAGTATTTT.